This T cell receptor beta chain was profiled in a study of molecular identifiers for immune sequencing clone quantification. CDR1 and CDR2 from the germline V gene are SGHTA and FQGNSA. This CDR3 contains 14 residues. V was shortened by 4 bases and J by 3 bases, with 12 bases between the two germline ends. Bulk TCR libraries were made with methods that had been previously described and with listed TCR primers. TCRdb itself ran the PCR reads through MiXCR, one entry per CDR3 protein. The data show about 640,000 distinct CDR3 sequences, approximately 20% seen once. Worth noting for this clonotype: Its antigen is undetermined.

General study results and limits: Sizes of highly expanded clones could be underestimated through identical TCRs sharing a barcode. A single cell's spiked Jurkat TCR RNA was reportedly detectable among roughly 920,000 naive cells.

The sequenced sample consisted of naive CD8+ T cells from blood, with Jurkat cell RNA spiked in. Subset indicated: FACS-sorted CD8+CD4-CCR7+CD45RA+ naive T cells. This receptor was identified in a human donor in good health. Some libraries in this study had Jurkat cell RNA spiked in. The chain joins TRBV7-2 to TRBJ1-2, with no clear D. CDR3 protein: CASSYPTDYYGYTF. CDR3 nucleotides: TGTGCCAGCAGCTACCCTACAGATTACTATGGCTACACCTTC.